These 28 T cell receptor beta chains came from one sample sequenced in a study of T cells in Graves' hyperthyroidism and ophthalmopathy. From RNA transcripts, TCR beta CDR3 regions were amplified. During a first-round RT-PCR of the TCR CDR3, the HTBI primer set was used. Each CDR3 protein gets one entry after TCRdb re-called the multiplex PCR reads with MiXCR. Of approximately 640,000 distinct CDR3 sequences listed, 17% were seen once; the top ten hold less than 20%. Material for sequencing was blood. Every receptor here comes from a man over 45 with Graves' hyperthyroidism.

CDR3 DNA: TGTGCCAGCTCAGTAAGGGGAGGTGGCTACAATGAGCAGTTCTTC. This codes for CASSVRGGGYNEQFF. This chain joins TRBV18 and TRBJ2-1; maybe TRBD2 (6 bases). V lost 5 bases and J 3 bases, leaving 14 bases between the germline ends. CDR1 KGHSH and CDR2 LQKENI come from the germline V gene. This CDR3 has 15 amino acids.

This clonotype was picked up many times. CDR3 region: CASSLALWTSTDTQYF. The DNA of the CDR3 is TGTGCCAGCAGCTTAGCTCTTTGGACCAGCACAGATACGCAGTATTTT. The chain uses TRBV7-2 and TRBJ2-3; D remains unclear. The V end lost 0 bases, the J end lost 0 bases, and 10 bases lay between the germline ends. Germline V lookup: CDR1 SGHTA, CDR2 FQGNSA. The CDR3 contains 16 residues.

This sequence joins TRBV27 and TRBJ2-2; 11 bases are a match to TRBD1. This CDR3 contains 18 residues. The germline V gene has CDR1 MNHEY and CDR2 SMNVEV (reference sequence). Trimming at V came to 5 bases and at J to 7 bases, leaving 15 bases not matched to a gene. This CDR3 reads CASSPWTGGNLQGGELFF. The CDR3 DNA reads TGTGCCAGCAGTCCTTGGACAGGGGGCAATTTACAGGGCGGGGAGCTGTTTTTT.

This clonotype has just a few counts. The chain combines TRBV27 with TRBJ2-7, with D tentatively TRBD1 (5 bases). CDR3 length: 14 residues. The germline CDR1 and CDR2 sequences are MNHEY and SMNVEV (reference sequence). Trimming took 5 bases from V and 1 from J, leaving 12 bases between them. CDR3 nucleotides: TGTGCCAGCAGTATAACGGACACTTCCTACGAGCAGTACTTC. Encoded protein: CASSITDTSYEQYF.

This clonotype has at least ten counts. As DNA, the CDR3 is TGTGCCAGCAGCTTAGTGGCCGTACGGATCTACAATGAGCAGTTCTTC. Translated: CASSLVAVRIYNEQFF. This chain uses TRBV11-1 with TRBJ2-1; D gene uncertain. V was clipped by 1 base and J by 3 bases, with 13 bases between them. CDR1 and CDR2 from the germline V gene are SGHAT and FQDESV (reference sequence). This CDR3 is built from 16 residues.

This clonotype was found many times. J is TRBJ1-1 and V is TRBV2; D unresolved. Germline CDR1 is SNHLY and CDR2 is FYNNEI. This CDR3 comprises 11 residues. With 4 bases removed from V and 5 bases from J, the gap between germline ends came to 5 bases. The CDR3 loop is CASSAYTEAFF. The DNA of the CDR3 is TGTGCCAGCAGTGCCTATACTGAAGCTTTCTTT.

This clonotype appeared a few times. This chain uses TRBV30 with TRBJ2-2; D unresolved. Deletions cut 0 bases from V and 0 bases from J, with 8 bases between. Germline loops: CDR1 GTSNPN, CDR2 SVGIG (reference sequence). This CDR3 spans 15 amino acids. This chain's CDR3 is CAWSVKAANTGELFF. CDR3 DNA sequence: TGTGCCTGGAGTGTAAAGGCGGCGAACACCGGGGAGCTGTTTTTT.

In nucleotides, the CDR3 is TGTGCCAGCTCGTCCGGGACTAGCGACTCCTTTACCTACAATGAGCAGTTCTTC. Protein sequence: CASSSGTSDSFTYNEQFF. This sequence joins TRBV18 and TRBJ2-1; TRBD2 agrees at 10 bases. This CDR3 region has 18 residues. V was pared by 6 bases and J by 2 bases, with 13 bases of the junction left unmatched. Germline V gene lookup returns CDR1 KGHSH and CDR2 LQKENI.

The chain links TRBV4-2 to TRBJ2-5, with D unclear. The germline gives CDR1 LGHNA, CDR2 YNFKEQ. The CDR3 extends over 12 amino acids. Trimming cost V 1 base and J 4 bases, with 4 bases left between them. The CDR3 DNA reads as TGTGCCAGCAGCCAAGCTCGAGAGACCCAGTACTTC. It encodes CASSQARETQYF.

CDR3 DNA sequence: TGTGCCAGCAGCTCGGGACAGGCAACCCTCCACTTT. Translation: CASSSGQATLHF. The chain links TRBV7-9 to TRBJ1-6; 8 bases match TRBD1. The CDR3 length is 12 residues. V lost 4 bases to trimming and J lost 14 bases; unmatched junction nucleotides: 4. Germline values: CDR1 SEHNR, CDR2 FQNEAQ (reference sequence).

This clonotype was picked up many times. The V call is TRBV5-6, the J call TRBJ2-1; D is possibly TRBD1 (6 bases). V gave up 4 bases and J gave up 8 bases, with 16 bases separating them. The CDR3 contains 14 residues. Germline V lookup: CDR1 SGHDT, CDR2 YYEEEE. The CDR3 sequence: CASSVGHSDHEQFF. The CDR3 bases are TGTGCCAGCAGCGTGGGACATAGCGACCATGAGCAGTTCTTC. The whole variable domain, filled in from reference TRBV5-6 and TRBJ2-1, reads DAGVTQSPTHLIKTRGQQVTLRCSPKSGHDTVSWYQQALGQGPQFIFQYYEEEERQRGNFPDRFSGHQFPNYSSELNVNALLLGDSALYLCASSVGHSDHEQFFGPGTRLTVL.

The rearrangement uses TRBV27 and TRBJ1-2; TRBD1 matches 9 bases. V dropped 6 bases and J dropped 5; count of bases not matched to a gene: 4. Germline lookup yields CDR1 MNHEY and CDR2 SMNVEV (reference sequence). The CDR3 runs to 13 residues. The CDR3 here is CASRTDRGYGYTF. In DNA, the CDR3 is TGTGCCAGCAGGACGGACAGGGGATATGGCTACACCTTC.

This sequence joins TRBV29-1 and TRBJ2-1; 11 bases are shared with TRBD2. V lost 0 bases to trimming and J lost 8 bases; unmatched junction nucleotides: 12. CDR3 length: 17 amino acids. Germline assignment: CDR1 SQVTM and CDR2 ANQGSEA. CDR3 DNA sequence: TGCAGCGTTGAAGATTGGGATACTAGCGGGAGTACAGATGAGCAGTTCTTC. It yields the protein CSVEDWDTSGSTDEQFF.

This clonotype was counted a few times. J is TRBJ2-7 and V is TRBV20-1, with TRBD1 matching 9 bases. CDR1 is DFQATT and CDR2 is SNEGSKA in the germline V gene (reference sequence). This CDR3 is 16 amino acids long. Trimming at V came to 6 bases and at J to 3 bases, leaving 15 bases not matched to a gene. CDR3 sequence: CSARIPGTGKGYEQYF. For the CDR3, the DNA is TGCAGTGCACGAATCCCCGGGACAGGGAAAGGCTACGAGCAGTACTTC.

This clonotype was seen at least ten times. This chain uses TRBV10-1 with TRBJ2-4; the D call may be TRBD1 or TRBD2 (5 bases each). Germline lookup yields CDR1 WNHNN and CDR2 SYGVQD (reference sequence). The CDR3 loop spans 17 amino acids. The V end was cut by 3 bases, the J end by 8 bases, with 23 bases between. The CDR3 sequence is CASSDGDAVIASHIQYF. CDR3 sequence (DNA): TGCGCCAGCAGTGATGGGGACGCGGTGATCGCCTCACACATTCAGTACTTC.

This clonotype was observed at least ten times. The chain combines TRBV7-8 with TRBJ2-1; D is ambiguous. The germline gives CDR1 SGHVS, CDR2 FQNEAQ. This CDR3 region has 15 residues. The V end was cut by 0 bases, the J end by 8 bases, with 14 bases between. CDR3 DNA sequence: TGTGCCAGCAGCTTAGCGGAGAAAGCTGGACATGAGCAGTTCTTC. As protein: CASSLAEKAGHEQFF.

This clonotype was found many times. The chain employs TRBV27 and TRBJ1-2; D remains ambiguous. Trimming cost V 2 bases and J 8 bases, with 18 bases left between them. The CDR3 sequence is 15 residues long. The germline CDR1 and CDR2 sequences are MNHEY and SMNVEV (reference sequence). CDR3 sequence reads: CASSLRETPGIGYTF. Here the CDR3 DNA reads TGTGCCAGCAGTTTAAGAGAGACCCCGGGCATAGGCTACACCTTC.

In its sample, this clonotype was seen many times. J is TRBJ1-1 and V is TRBV6-2 or TRBV6-3; TRBD1 might be the D (6 bases). The CDR3 consists of 15 residues. Trimming took off 3 bases at V and 2 bases at J, with 13 bases between the two ends. Germline loops: CDR1 MNHEY, CDR2 SVGEGT. CDR3 protein: CASSYGQSGNTEAFF. The DNA for the CDR3 is TGTGCCAGCAGTTATGGACAGTCGGGCAACACTGAAGCTTTCTTT.

In its sample, this clonotype was seen many times. The chain carries TRBV6-1 and TRBJ2-5; 10 bases align to TRBD2. The CDR3 runs 14 residues. Trimming at V came to 9 bases and at J to 3 bases, leaving 7 bases not matched to a gene. Germline CDR1 is MNHNS and CDR2 is SASEGT. For the CDR3, the DNA is TGTGCCAGTACCAGCGGGAGGGCCGAAGAGACCCAGTACTTC. This gives the protein CASTSGRAEETQYF.

In its sample, this clonotype was seen many times. The chain links TRBV7-9 to TRBJ1-2; D is unclear. Trimming took off 5 bases at V and 0 bases at J, with 13 bases between the two ends. Germline V lookup: CDR1 SEHNR, CDR2 FQNEAQ (reference sequence). The CDR3 length is 15 residues. Here the CDR3 reads CASSPDPQANYGYTF. In nucleotides, the CDR3 is TGTGCCAGCAGCCCGGATCCCCAAGCTAACTATGGCTACACCTTC. The whole variable domain, remainder taken from reference TRBV7-9 and TRBJ1-2, is DTGVSQNPRHKITKRGQNVTFRCDPISEHNRLYWYRQTLGQGPEFLTYFQNEAQLEKSRLLSDRFSAERPKGSFSTLEIQRTEQGDSAMYLCASSPDPQANYGYTFGSGTRLTVV.

The chain uses TRBV12-3 or TRBV12-4 and TRBJ1-1; D not certain. The CDR3 totals 14 residues. Between the trimmed V and J ends, which lost 6 bases and 3 bases, there was a span of 14 bases. This CDR3 reads CASSQFVVDTEAFF. The CDR3 nucleotides read TGTGCCAGCAGCCAGTTCGTTGTGGACACTGAAGCTTTCTTT.

The chain recombines TRBV6-1 with TRBJ2-6; no clear D gene. V dropped 7 bases and J dropped 0 bases, with 7 bases sitting between them. CDR1 and CDR2 (germline): MNHNS, SASEGT. The CDR3 totals 14 residues. The CDR3 sequence: CASTPTSGANVLTF. CDR3 nucleotides: TGTGCCAGCACCCCGACCTCTGGGGCCAACGTCCTGACTTTC.

This clonotype was seen a handful of times. The chain couples TRBV5-6 to TRBJ2-7; 8 nucleotides agree with TRBD1. The germline V gene has CDR1 SGHDT and CDR2 YYEEEE. J gave up 2 bases and V 5 bases, and 12 bases lay outside the gene matches. The length of the CDR3 is 16 residues. CDR3 region: CASSATGWTGTYEQYF. The CDR3 DNA reads as TGTGCCAGCAGTGCTACGGGATGGACAGGGACCTACGAGCAGTACTTC.

This clonotype appeared many times. The CDR3 DNA follows: TGTGCCAGCAGCCTATCCCGGGACAGGGGACGCACAGATACGCAGTATTTT. Its protein product is CASSLSRDRGRTDTQYF. The V call is TRBV11-2, the J call TRBJ2-3; TRBD1 agrees at 10 bases. Germline V lookup: CDR1 SGHAT, CDR2 FQNNGV. The CDR3 has 17 amino acids. V lost 5 bases and J lost 1; bases outside the gene matches: 9. Looking up the rest from reference TRBV11-2 and TRBJ2-3 gives the full variable domain: EAGVAQSPRYKIIEKRQSVAFWCNPISGHATLYWYQQILGQGPKLLIQFQNNGVVDDSQLPKDRFSAERLKGVDSTLKIQPAKLEDSAVYLCASSLSRDRGRTDTQYFGPGTRLTVL.

Of note for this clonotype: With a much larger clone just one base away, this may be a read error. The rearrangement uses TRBV12-3 or TRBV12-4 and TRBJ2-7; D is undetermined. Between the trimmed V and J ends, which lost 5 bases and 2 bases, there was a span of 13 bases. This CDR3 spans 14 amino acids. The CDR3 here is CASSPRSETYEQYF. In nucleotides, the CDR3 is TGTGCCAGCAGTCCCAGATCAGAGACCTACGAGCAGTACTTC.

This clonotype was seen only a few times. This chain links TRBV6-1 with TRBJ2-2; a possible D gene is TRBD2 (5 bases). The CDR3 covers 14 residues. Looked up from germline, CDR1 is MNHNS and CDR2 is SASEGT. V lost 10 bases and J 4 bases, leaving 16 bases between the germline ends. In nucleotides, the CDR3 is TGTGCCACCATCTCGGGGTTCGGCACCGGGGAGCTGTTTTTT. Protein product: CATISGFGTGELFF.

This clonotype turned up a few times. The rearrangement joins TRBV30 to TRBJ1-1, with D unresolved. CDR1 and CDR2 (germline): GTSNPN, SVGIG (reference sequence). Trimming pared 3 bases from V and 5 bases from J, leaving 13 bases between. The length of the CDR3 is 13 residues. This CDR3 reads CAWRATVRTEAFF. CDR3 DNA: TGTGCCTGGAGGGCTACGGTCCGGACTGAAGCTTTCTTT.

This clonotype has a handful of counts. This chain joins TRBV20-1 and TRBJ2-7; 9 bases agree with TRBD2. J gave up 3 bases and V 0 bases, and 0 bases lay outside the gene matches. The CDR3 extends over 13 amino acids. From germline, CDR1 is DFQATT and CDR2 SNEGSKA (reference sequence). The CDR3 sequence: CSARETSGYEQYF. CDR3 DNA: TGCAGTGCTAGAGAGACTAGCGGCTACGAGCAGTACTTC.